This T cell receptor beta chain was captured by sequencing in a study of human T cells and chemical hapten exposure. Germline loops: CDR1 MNHEY, CDR2 SVGEGT. The J segment lost 5 bases and the V segment lost 5 bases, leaving 8 bases of the junction unmatched. CDR3 length: 14 residues. For the library, individual cDNA molecules each received unique molecular identifiers. TCRdb passed the RACE reads through MiXCR, listing each CDR3 protein once. This repertoire shows about 250,000 distinct CDR3 sequences, roughly 7.7% found once; its top ten account for approximately 1.2%. Comments on this clonotype: Its antigen remains unknown.

The study's findings and limits: Significantly more large CDR3 similarity clusters were formed by expanded TCRs than by controls.

Time point described: pre-sensitization, week 0. Treatment meaning: therapeutic diphenylcyclopropenone sensitization with weekly scalp DPC. The clonotype comes from a man aged 18 to 30 with alopecia areata. Some clones in this sample may be carry-over from other donors' samples. Material: whole blood, obtained in connection with sensitization to the hapten diphenylcyclopropenone (DPC). The rearrangement uses TRBV6-2 or TRBV6-3 and TRBJ2-7; 8 positions match TRBD1. Here the CDR3 DNA reads TGTGCCAGCAGTAACGGACAGGGTATCGACGAGCAGTACTTC. Its translation is CASSNGQGIDEQYF.